This T cell receptor (beta chain) emerged from a study of T cell clonotyping in hematopoietic cell transplantation. Generated by immunoSEQ multiplex PCR, the TCRdb table keeps only in-frame clones and is missing some. The table records some 30,000 clones, approximately 90% of them present only once. V was pared by 3 bases and J by 6 bases, with 14 bases of the junction left unmatched. CDR3 length: 18 amino acids. The germline V gene encodes CDR1 SGHAT and CDR2 FQNNGV. This TCR derives from a female patient in her fifties who had an allogeneic stem cell transplant from a related donor, so the T cells may come from the graft donor. Some clones in this sample may be carry-over from other donors' samples. This specimen was PBMCs, taken 100 days after allogeneic stem cell transplant. The chain employs TRBV11-2 and TRBJ2-2; 9 bases match TRBD2. The CDR3 DNA sequence: TGTGCCAGCAGCTTTCTGGGCGGGGGGGAACAAAAGGCCGGGGAGCTGTTTTTT. Protein: CASSFLGGGEQKAGELFF.